This TCR beta chain came from a study of CD8 T cells in Susac syndrome. The germline V gene encodes CDR1 SEHNR and CDR2 FQNEAQ (reference sequence). The CDR3 has 14 amino acids. V was trimmed by 1 base and J by 3 bases, leaving 9 bases between them. Random hexamers were used to reverse transcribe an amount of about 0.45 to 1 ug RNA. TCRdb redid the calling of the immunoSEQ multiplex PCR reads with MiXCR, one entry per CDR3 protein. The table records about 200,000 distinct CDR3 sequences, over 85% of them present only once. The healthy controls were matched to patients by age and sex. The chain employs TRBV7-9 and TRBJ2-5, with D perhaps TRBD1 (5 bases). This receptor was identified in a human donor in good health. The specimen sequenced was CD4+ T cells from PBMCs. DNA for the CDR3: TGTGCCAGCAGCTTAGTTGGCAGGGAAGAGACCCAGTACTTC. Encoded protein: CASSLVGREETQYF.